The T cell receptor beta chain described here comes from a study of PD-1 blockade in classical Hodgkin lymphoma. In every patient, relapse followed autologous stem cell transplantation, while exposure to brentuximab vedotin differed. Assay: immunoSEQ multiplex PCR; the TCRdb copy retains only in-frame clones and omits some. The data hold about 28,000 clones, with over 65% observed a single time. Germline V gives CDR1 SEHNR, CDR2 FQNEAQ (reference sequence). Trimming took off 5 bases at V and 1 base at J, with 13 bases between the two ends. The CDR3 covers 15 residues. Source: peripheral blood mononuclear cells (PBMCs), taken before the second cycle of nivolumab. The V gene is TRBV7-9, the J gene TRBJ2-3; D ambiguous. The receptor was derived from a human donor with classical Hodgkin lymphoma. CDR3 DNA: TGTGCCAGCAGCGCCCGTAGATTCGGCACAGATACGCAGTATTTT. It specifies CASSARRFGTDTQYF.